The 32 T cell receptor beta chains below come from one sample, sequenced in a study of blood T cell repertoires in COVID-19. The repertoire was sequenced with immunoSEQ multiplex PCR; TCRdb's copy has only in-frame clones and lacks some. Of 150,000 to 190,000 clones listed, about 86% are singletons. Sequenced input: PBMCs or T cells enriched from blood (not recorded which). The receptors come from a man aged 50 to 60 who had recovered from COVID-19.

V gene TRBV7-8 combines with J gene TRBJ2-7; TRBD1 aligns across 7 bases. Germline V CDR1 and CDR2: SGHVS, FQNEAQ. The CDR3 runs 15 residues. V lost 5 bases and J lost 7; bases outside the gene matches: 14. CDR3 region: CASSPAVGTVGEQYF. The CDR3 bases are TGTGCCAGCAGCCCCGCCGTCGGGACAGTGGGGGAGCAGTACTTC.

The chain couples TRBV20-1 to TRBJ1-2, with D unclear. The V end lost 3 bases, the J end lost 8 bases, and 10 bases lay between the germline ends. Germline V gene data show CDR1 as DFQATT and CDR2 as SNEGSKA (reference sequence). The CDR3 covers 11 residues. CDR3 in DNA: TGCAGTGCTAGGTCCCCCTCCGGCTACACCTTC. This gives the protein CSARSPSGYTF.

As to this clone: The junction departs from the called germline gene at one end, perhaps through a read error. Here the CDR3 reads CASSEGEAQYF. The CDR3 DNA is TGCGCCAGCAGCGAAGGAGAGGCCCAGTACTTC. V gene TRBV5-1 combines with J gene TRBJ2-5; D remains unclear. The CDR3 is 11 residues long. Germline CDR1 and CDR2: SGHRS and YFSETQ.

The rearrangement links TRBV21-1 to TRBJ2-7; the table calls TRBD1, which could not be checked here. TRBV21-1 is flagged as a pseudogene. The CDR3 runs 13 residues. The CDR3 protein is CASSKASPYEQYF. The CDR3 coding sequence is TGTGCCAGCAGCAAAGCCAGTCCCTACGAGCAGTACTTC.

Comments on this clone: The sample carries other DNA sequences with the same CDR3. This chain connects TRBV18 to TRBJ1-1; 8 bases align to TRBD1. CDR3 size: 14 residues. Germline V gene sequence: CDR1 KGHSH, CDR2 LQKENI. The trim removed 4 bases at V and 0 bases at J, leaving 1 base unmatched. The CDR3 protein is CASSLDRVNTEAFF. CDR3 DNA: TGTGCCAGCTCACTGGACAGGGTGAACACTGAAGCTTTCTTT.

The chain joins TRBV9 to TRBJ2-1, with 8 bases matching TRBD2. CDR1 and CDR2 from the germline V gene are SGDLS and YYNGEE. V lost 4 bases, J lost 2 bases, and 11 bases stayed unmatched. The CDR3 consists of 17 residues. The CDR3 nucleotides read TGTGCCAGCAGCCTAAGAGGAGCGGGGGACCCCTACAATGAGCAGTTCTTC. Amino acid sequence: CASSLRGAGDPYNEQFF.

The chain uses TRBV19 and TRBJ2-6; 7 positions agree with TRBD1. Per the germline V gene, CDR1 is LNHDA and CDR2 is SQIVND (reference sequence). Trimming removed 9 bases from V and 0 bases from J; junction bases left unmatched: 8. The CDR3 extends over 16 amino acids. The CDR3 DNA sequence: TGTGCCAGCCAGGGACAGCCCTTCTCTGGGGCCAACGTCCTGACTTTC. Amino acids: CASQGQPFSGANVLTF.

The chain links TRBV4-2 to TRBJ2-1, with 10 bases aligning to TRBD2. CDR1 is LGHNA and CDR2 is YNFKEQ in the germline V gene. The CDR3 is made up of 15 amino acids. The V segment lost 1 base and the J segment 4 bases; nucleotides outside the gene matches: 1. The CDR3 region is CASSQALAGYNEQFF. The CDR3 coding sequence is TGTGCCAGCAGCCAAGCACTAGCGGGGTACAATGAGCAGTTCTTC.

DNA for the CDR3: TGTGCCAGCAGTTACTCGATGGCAGGGGGTAACTATGGCTACACCTTC. Amino acid sequence: CASSYSMAGGNYGYTF. The J gene is TRBJ1-2, the V gene TRBV6-5, with 7 bases fitting TRBD1. V lost 0 bases and J lost 1; bases outside the gene matches: 5. Germline CDR1 reads MNHEY; CDR2 reads SVGAGI. This CDR3 contains 16 residues.

The rearrangement links TRBV3-1 (or the pseudogene TRBV3-2) to TRBJ2-1; 13 nucleotides agree with TRBD2. Germline V lookup: CDR1 LGHDT, CDR2 YNNKEL (reference sequence). The CDR3 is 19 residues long. With 4 bases clipped from V and 0 bases from J, the junction kept 9 bases outside the gene matches. The DNA for the CDR3 is TGTGCCAGCAGCCCTCCTTCTAGGACTAGCGGGAGCTCCTACAATGAGCAGTTCTTC. The encoded protein is CASSPPSRTSGSSYNEQFF.

V is TRBV7-9 and J is TRBJ2-4; D perhaps matches TRBD1 (6 bases). This CDR3 region has 15 residues. V shed 3 bases and J shed 2 bases, with 11 bases lying between them. CDR1 and CDR2 (germline): SEHNR, FQNEAQ (reference sequence). The CDR3 bases are TGTGCCAGCAGCTTGGAGAGGGGGACCAAAAACATTCAGTACTTC. Its protein is CASSLERGTKNIQYF. The complete variable domain, with remaining parts taken from reference TRBV7-9 and TRBJ2-4, reads DTGVSQNPRHKITKRGQNVTFRCDPISEHNRLYWYRQTLGQGPEFLTYFQNEAQLEKSRLLSDRFSAERPKGSFSTLEIQRTEQGDSAMYLCASSLERGTKNIQYFGAGTRLSVL.

J is TRBJ1-2 and V is TRBV7-9, with 9 bases fitting TRBD1. The trim removed 2 bases at V and 6 bases at J, leaving 10 bases unmatched. Germline loops: CDR1 SEHNR, CDR2 FQNEAQ (reference sequence). The CDR3 has 16 amino acids. This CDR3 is CASSLPSGTGINGYTF. CDR3 coding DNA: TGTGCCAGCAGCTTACCGTCCGGGACAGGGATTAATGGCTACACCTTC.

The V call is TRBV6-2 or TRBV6-3, the J call TRBJ2-7; D gene uncertain. CDR3 length: 11 residues. V lost 6 bases and J 3 bases, leaving 6 bases between the germline ends. Germline CDR1 and CDR2: MNHEY and SVGEGT. The CDR3 DNA sequence: TGTGCCAGCAGCTATTACTACGAGCAGTACTTC. Its protein is CASSYYYEQYF.

The chain carries TRBV29-1 and TRBJ1-2; TRBD1 agrees at 10 bases. Germline assignment: CDR1 SQVTM and CDR2 ANQGSEA. The CDR3 has 14 residues. The V gene end was trimmed by 8 bases and the J gene end by 13 bases; junction bases not matched to a gene: 19. Here the CDR3 DNA reads TGCAGCACCCACGTCTTGGACAGGGGGTGGTATTGCACCTTC. Protein product: CSTHVLDRGWYCTF.

The CDR3 spells CASSIFSATETQYF. The DNA for the CDR3 is TGTGCCAGTAGTATTTTCTCAGCGACGGAGACCCAGTACTTC. The chain uses TRBV19 and TRBJ2-5; no firm D call. CDR3 length: 14 residues. Trimming removed 3 bases at V and 5 bases at J, with 13 bases between. The V gene's germline CDR1 is LNHDA and CDR2 SQIVND (reference sequence).

The rearrangement uses TRBV7-3 and TRBJ2-7; 8 bases line up with TRBD1. Germline-derived CDR1 and CDR2 are SGHTA and FQGTGA. This CDR3 spans 14 amino acids. The V gene end was trimmed by 3 bases and the J gene end by 2 bases; junction bases not matched to a gene: 3. DNA of the CDR3: TGTGCCAGCAGCTTGGCGGACAGGGCCTACGAGCAGTACTTC. This codes for CASSLADRAYEQYF.

The V call is TRBV3-1 (or the pseudogene TRBV3-2), the J call TRBJ2-1; TRBD1 aligns across 10 bases. The germline V gene has CDR1 LGHDT and CDR2 YNNKEL (reference sequence). There are 14 residues in the CDR3. The junction had 3 bases not matched to a gene; V was cut back by 3 bases and J by 7 bases. CDR3 protein: CASSQTDRGNEQFF. The DNA for the CDR3 is TGTGCCAGCAGCCAGACGGACAGGGGGAATGAGCAGTTCTTC.

V and J are TRBV19 and TRBJ1-1; 7 bases are shared with TRBD1. CDR1 LNHDA and CDR2 SQIVND come from the germline V gene (reference sequence). This CDR3 has 14 residues. J was trimmed by 0 bases and V by 6 bases; bases with no gene match: 4. The CDR3 DNA sequence: TGTGCCAGTAGGAGGGGACAGTTGAACACTGAAGCTTTCTTT. Amino acids: CASRRGQLNTEAFF.

CDR3 loop: CASSFQAGQPQHF. DNA of the CDR3: TGTGCCAGCAGTTTCCAGGCGGGCCAGCCCCAGCATTTT. The chain is built from TRBV12-3 or TRBV12-4 and TRBJ1-5; D uncertain. The CDR3 runs to 13 residues. Trimming removed 3 bases at V and 7 bases at J, with 10 bases between.

V usage is TRBV11-3 and J usage is TRBJ1-6; possibly TRBD1 for D (5 bases). From germline, CDR1 is SGHNT and CDR2 YENEEA. CDR3 length equals 15 residues. Trimming pared 4 bases from V and 7 bases from J, leaving 14 bases between. The CDR3 loop is CASSSGASANSPLHF. CDR3 coding DNA: TGTGCCAGCAGCTCTGGGGCCAGTGCAAATTCACCCCTCCACTTT.

The rearrangement uses TRBV18 and TRBJ1-1; D uncertain. The CDR3 has 15 amino acids. The germline gives CDR1 KGHSH, CDR2 LQKENI. Trimming stripped 1 base from V and 4 bases from J, with 13 bases between. CDR3 in amino acids: CASSPQHGSATEAFF. The CDR3 coding sequence is TGTGCCAGCTCACCACAACACGGGAGTGCCACTGAAGCTTTCTTT.

V is TRBV6-1 and J is TRBJ1-6, with 8 nucleotides matching TRBD1. CDR1 is MNHNS and CDR2 is SASEGT in the germline V gene. This CDR3 is built from 17 residues. V gave up 3 bases and J gave up 0 bases; unmatched junction bases: 4. The CDR3 DNA sequence: TGTGCCAGCAGTGATATAACAGGGGGCTCCTATAATTCACCCCTCCACTTT. Its protein product is CASSDITGGSYNSPLHF.

The chain combines TRBV4-2 with TRBJ1-5; 8 nucleotides line up with TRBD1. This CDR3 spans 16 amino acids. Germline CDR1 and CDR2: LGHNA and YNFKEQ. J was trimmed by 7 bases and V by 3 bases; bases with no gene match: 11. CDR3 sequence: CASSQERTGRRQPQHF. In DNA form, the CDR3 reads TGTGCCAGCAGCCAGGAAAGGACAGGGAGGAGGCAGCCCCAGCATTTT.

This sequence joins TRBV4-3 and TRBJ2-1; 11 bases fit TRBD2. Germline V gene data show CDR1 as LGHNA and CDR2 as YSLEER. CDR3 size: 19 residues. J lost 0 bases, V lost 3 bases, and 10 bases had no gene match. CDR3 amino acids: CASSHHLLAGESSYNEQFF. CDR3 coding DNA: TGCGCCAGCAGCCACCACCTACTAGCGGGGGAGAGCTCCTACAATGAGCAGTTCTTC.

V usage is TRBV18 and J usage is TRBJ2-7; D unclear. Germline V gene sequence: CDR1 KGHSH, CDR2 LQKENI. The CDR3 loop spans 14 amino acids. The V end lost 4 bases, the J end lost 0 bases, and 10 bases lay between the germline ends. CDR3 protein: CASSRAGSSYEQYF. DNA for the CDR3: TGTGCCAGCTCACGCGCCGGTAGCTCCTACGAGCAGTACTTC. Variable domain in full (rest from reference TRBV18 and TRBJ2-7): NAGVMQNPRHLVRRRGQEARLRCSPMKGHSHVYWYRQLPEEGLKFMVYLQKENIIDESGMPKERFSAEFPKEGPSILRIQQVVRGDSAAYFCASSRAGSSYEQYFGPGTRLTVT.

The chain uses TRBV7-2 and TRBJ1-6; 7 bases are shared with TRBD1. Germline V gene sequence: CDR1 SGHTA, CDR2 FQGNSA. The CDR3 sequence is 16 residues long. With 0 bases clipped from V and 9 bases from J, the junction kept 8 bases outside the gene matches. The CDR3 DNA follows: TGTGCCAGCAGCTTAGCGGAGCAGGGGGTCGGTTCACCCCTCCACTTT. Its protein product is CASSLAEQGVGSPLHF.

The rearrangement links TRBV5-4 to TRBJ2-5; D call uncertain. The CDR3 has 14 amino acids. In germline, CDR1 is SGHNT, CDR2 YYREEE (reference sequence). The germline V and J ends were trimmed by 0 bases and 2 bases, with 8 bases remaining between them. The CDR3 reads CASSLGQAQETQYF. The DNA for the CDR3 is TGTGCCAGCAGCTTGGGGCAGGCTCAAGAGACCCAGTACTTC.

The chain couples TRBV6-1 to TRBJ2-7; weak D call: TRBD1 (5 bases). Between the trimmed V and J ends, which lost 2 bases and 2 bases, there was a span of 13 bases. This CDR3 has 15 amino acids. Germline V gene data show CDR1 as MNHNS and CDR2 as SASEGT. For the CDR3, the DNA is TGTGCCAGCAGTGAAACAATGACAGCTACCTACGAGCAGTACTTC. This gives the protein CASSETMTATYEQYF.

This chain uses TRBV6-6 with TRBJ1-6; 8 bases align to TRBD1. After removal of 6 bases from V and 10 bases from J, the junction contained 8 bases not matched to a gene. CDR1 and CDR2 from the germline V gene are MNHNY and SVGAGI (reference sequence). This CDR3 contains 14 residues. The CDR3 loop reads CASRTGQGNSPLHF. Here the CDR3 DNA reads TGTGCCAGCAGGACAGGACAGGGCAACTCACCCCTCCACTTT.

This rearrangement joins TRBV5-4 to TRBJ2-2; 8 nucleotides match TRBD1. Germline-derived CDR1 and CDR2 are SGHNT and YYREEE (reference sequence). The CDR3 totals 15 residues. Trimming removed 4 bases from V and 6 bases from J; junction bases left unmatched: 8. Written as DNA, the CDR3 is TGTGCCAGCAGCAAGGACAGGGCCCCGGCCGGGGAGCTGTTTTTT. Encoded protein: CASSKDRAPAGELFF.

The chain links TRBV6-5 to TRBJ1-1; tentative D call: TRBD1 (5 bases). The V end lost 6 bases, the J end lost 11 bases, and 13 bases lay between the germline ends. The CDR3 runs 11 residues. Germline V gene lookup returns CDR1 MNHEY and CDR2 SVGAGI. The CDR3 DNA sequence: TGTGCCAGCAGGGGGGAGGTAGATGCTTTCTTT. Translating gives CASRGEVDAFF.

This clone occurred many times. The V and J genes are TRBV4-1 and TRBJ1-2, with D maybe TRBD1 (5 bases). The CDR3 has 16 amino acids. Trimming cost V 0 bases and J 4 bases, with 15 bases left between them. Germline CDR1 is MGHRA and CDR2 is YSYEKL. The CDR3: CASSQDWASQVYGYTF. The CDR3 DNA follows: TGCGCCAGCAGCCAAGATTGGGCCTCACAGGTCTATGGCTACACCTTC.